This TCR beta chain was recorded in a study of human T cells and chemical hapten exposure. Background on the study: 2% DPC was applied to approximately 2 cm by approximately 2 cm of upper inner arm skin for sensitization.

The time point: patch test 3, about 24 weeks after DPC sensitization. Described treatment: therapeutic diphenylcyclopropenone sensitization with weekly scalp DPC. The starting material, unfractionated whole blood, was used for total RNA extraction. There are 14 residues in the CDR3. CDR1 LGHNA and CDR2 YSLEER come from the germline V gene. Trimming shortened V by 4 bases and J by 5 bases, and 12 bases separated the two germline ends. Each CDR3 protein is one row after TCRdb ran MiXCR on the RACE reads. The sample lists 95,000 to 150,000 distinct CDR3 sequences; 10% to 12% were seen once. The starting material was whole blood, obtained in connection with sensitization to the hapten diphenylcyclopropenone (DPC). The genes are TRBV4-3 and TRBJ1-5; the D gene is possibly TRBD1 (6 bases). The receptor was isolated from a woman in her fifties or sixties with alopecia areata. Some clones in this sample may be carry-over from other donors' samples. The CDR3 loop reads CASSRDNIDQPQHF. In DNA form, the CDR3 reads TGCGCCAGCAGCCGGGACAACATTGATCAGCCCCAGCATTTT.